Sequencing of this T cell receptor beta chain was carried out in a study of spatial heterogeneity in lung cancer. Time point reported: blood at routine non-recurrence follow-up after resection. The authors sequenced whole RNA from tumor, nontumor lung or frozen PBMC without sorting. TCRdb used MiXCR to reprocess the 5' RACE reads, holding one entry per CDR3 protein. The table includes around 110,000 distinct CDR3 sequences, 12% detected once. CDR3 length equals 12 residues. Trimming shortened V by 4 bases and J by 13 bases, and 13 bases separated the two germline ends. The germline V gene has CDR1 LGHDT and CDR2 YNNKEL (reference sequence).

The chain recombines TRBV3-1 with TRBJ1-4, with D unclear. This sequence was found in a male donor with early-stage non-small cell lung cancer. The material was PBMCs, obtained at follow-up. The CDR3: CASSRPPGILFF. CDR3 sequence (DNA): TGTGCCAGCAGCCGCCCGCCCGGCATACTGTTTTTT.